This entry concerns a single T cell receptor (beta chain). These data originate in a study of T cell changes during pregnancy in multiple sclerosis. Some clones are missing from TCRdb's copy, which holds only in-frame ones; the method was immunoSEQ multiplex PCR. The data show tens of thousands of clones, 89% seen once. This CDR3 is 14 amino acids long. V lost 5 bases, J lost 2 bases, and 4 bases stayed unmatched. Germline CDR1 SEHNR, CDR2 FQNEAQ (reference sequence). The sample in question was CD4+ T cells from peripheral blood mononuclear cells, obtained in the first trimester of pregnancy. This TCR came from a female donor with multiple sclerosis, enrolled in a pregnancy study. The V and J genes are TRBV7-9 and TRBJ2-7; 9 positions agree with TRBD1. The DNA of the CDR3 is TGTGCCAGCAGCATCCGACAGGGGGCCTACGAGCAGTACTTC. It specifies CASSIRQGAYEQYF. The whole variable domain, filled in from reference TRBV7-9 and TRBJ2-7, reads DTGVSQNPRHKITKRGQNVTFRCDPISEHNRLYWYRQTLGQGPEFLTYFQNEAQLEKSRLLSDRFSAERPKGSFSTLEIQRTEQGDSAMYLCASSIRQGAYEQYFGPGTRLTVT.